This TCR beta chain was sequenced in a study of cytomegalovirus exposure and HLA in healthy donors. Concerning this clone: What it recognizes is unknown.

CDR3 length equals 14 residues. Trimming shortened V by 0 bases and J by 4 bases, and 9 bases separated the two germline ends. The V gene's germline CDR1 is SGHDT and CDR2 YYEEEE. The study's findings and limits: There were some public TCRs occurring in many donors, but most TCR sequences were rare. Listed as cytomegalovirus-associated were 170 or so TCR beta chains. The classifier reportedly diagnosed cytomegalovirus status with high specificity and sensitivity.

The method was immunoSEQ multiplex PCR; TCRdb's version includes in-frame clones alone and lacks a portion of them. The data show 100,000 to 120,000 clones, over 85% seen once. The donors were in the roughly 130-subject validation cohort, distinct from the roughly 700-subject first cohort. Source material: PBMCs. The sequence was obtained from a woman aged 18-35 years in good health and CMV-seronegative. The chain couples TRBV5-6 to TRBJ2-3; D may be TRBD1 (6 bases). Written as DNA, the CDR3 is TGTGCCAGCAGCTTGGCGAGGGGGTCAGATACGCAGTATTTT. Amino acids: CASSLARGSDTQYF.